This T cell receptor (beta chain) was captured by sequencing in a study of T cells in Graves' hyperthyroidism and ophthalmopathy. Ophthalmopathy cases scored 3 or more on the Clinical Activity Score and 4 or more on NOSPECS grade, with duration below 3 months. Uncontrolled infection, other autoimmune disease, pregnancy or lactation barred patients from enrollment. Amplification targeted TCR beta CDR3 regions from RNA transcripts. When the TCR CDR3 underwent first-round RT-PCR, the HTBI primer set was used. TCRdb reanalysed the multiplex PCR reads using MiXCR and keeps one entry per CDR3 protein. The sample has 250,000 to 400,000 distinct CDR3 sequences; roughly 15% are singletons. General observations from the study: Most expanded thyroid clonotypes above 0.001 recurred in blood.

This clonotype turned up a few times. What it recognizes is unknown. This CDR3 is 16 amino acids long. The germline CDR1 and CDR2 sequences are KGHSH and LQKENI. V lost 0 bases and J 1 base, leaving 12 bases between the germline ends. The V call is TRBV18, the J call TRBJ1-1; no clear D. The source material was blood. This receptor was obtained from a woman aged 40 to 55 with Graves' ophthalmopathy. The CDR3 nucleotides read TGTGCCAGCTCACCACCAACACGCTCGGGGAACACTGAAGCTTTCTTT. This sequence encodes CASSPPTRSGNTEAFF.